Each of the 28 T cell receptor beta chains below was sequenced from the same sample in a study of blood T cell repertoires in COVID-19. TCRdb's table, derived via immunoSEQ multiplex PCR, lists solely in-frame clones and lacks some. This sample has about 130,000 clones, with 92% found just once. Sequencing was performed on peripheral blood. Source of these receptors: a man aged 50 to 59 with COVID-19, enrolled during active disease.

The chain carries TRBV6-5 and TRBJ2-7, with 8 nucleotides matching TRBD1. Per the germline V gene, CDR1 is MNHEY and CDR2 is SVGAGI. The CDR3 covers 14 residues. V trimming: 7 bases; J trimming: 3 bases; junction bases outside the gene matches: 8. The DNA for the CDR3 is TGTGCCAGCACCGTTGGACAGGGACTCTACGAGCAGTACTTC. It encodes CASTVGQGLYEQYF.

The chain recombines TRBV6-6 with TRBJ1-2, with D perhaps matching TRBD1 (6 bases). CDR3 length equals 16 residues. Germline CDR1 MNHNY, CDR2 SVGAGI (reference sequence). The V and J ends lost 0 bases and 4 bases respectively, with 15 bases between them. The CDR3 here is CASSYSKAGEGYGYTF. The CDR3 DNA sequence: TGTGCCAGCAGTTACTCGAAGGCAGGGGAGGGCTATGGCTACACCTTC.

The J gene is TRBJ1-1, the V gene TRBV19; D is ambiguous. V was trimmed by 3 bases and J by 7 bases, leaving 15 bases between them. Germline CDR1 LNHDA, CDR2 SQIVND (reference sequence). CDR3 length: 14 residues. The CDR3 spells CASSISSGVYEAFF. CDR3 nucleotide sequence: TGTGCCAGTAGTATTTCTAGCGGGGTCTATGAAGCTTTCTTT.

The V gene is TRBV28, the J gene TRBJ1-2, with TRBD1 matching 7 bases. The CDR3 has 14 amino acids. Germline V gives CDR1 MDHEN, CDR2 SYDVKM. Trimming removed 5 bases from V and 3 bases from J; junction bases left unmatched: 6. In DNA form, the CDR3 reads TGTGCCAGCAGTCCCCGGGACAGACACTATGGCTACACCTTC. Protein sequence: CASSPRDRHYGYTF.

The rearrangement uses TRBV24-1 and TRBJ2-6; TRBD1 aligns across 11 bases. Germline V gene sequence: CDR1 KGHDR, CDR2 SFDVKD. The CDR3 has 18 residues. The trim removed 4 bases at V and 5 bases at J, leaving 9 bases unmatched. This CDR3 is CATSDGTGGTDRANVLTF. The CDR3 coding sequence is TGTGCCACCAGTGACGGGACAGGGGGTACTGATAGGGCCAACGTCCTGACTTTC.

DNA of the CDR3: TGTGCCAGCAGCTCCACTAGCGACAATGAGCAGTTCTTC. Amino acid sequence: CASSSTSDNEQFF. V usage is TRBV5-4 and J usage is TRBJ2-1; TRBD2 matches 7 bases. Looked up from germline, CDR1 is SGHNT and CDR2 is YYREEE (reference sequence). V lost 3 bases and J lost 5; bases outside the gene matches: 2. The CDR3 sequence is 13 residues long.

This clone was observed once. J is TRBJ2-5 and V is TRBV2; 8 bases agree with TRBD2. Trimming at V came to 3 bases and at J to 4 bases, leaving 16 bases not matched to a gene. CDR1 is SNHLY and CDR2 is FYNNEI in the germline V gene. This CDR3 is 18 amino acids long. The CDR3 protein is CASSDWRSGKLVGETQYF. The CDR3 DNA sequence: TGTGCCAGCAGTGATTGGCGTAGCGGGAAACTTGTAGGAGAGACCCAGTACTTC.

The rearrangement links TRBV24-1 to TRBJ2-7; the D is unclear. This CDR3 contains 13 residues. Trimming left V 12 bases short and J 6 bases short, with 20 bases between. The V gene's germline CDR1 is KGHDR and CDR2 SFDVKD. CDR3 region: CAAPQRAGFEQYV. DNA of the CDR3: TGTGCCGCCCCGCAGAGAGCAGGTTTCGAGCAGTACGTC.

The chain combines TRBV7-3 with TRBJ2-5, with TRBD1 matching over 10 bases. There are 15 residues in the CDR3. Trimming at V came to 5 bases and at J to 4 bases, leaving 7 bases not matched to a gene. Germline assignment: CDR1 SGHTA and CDR2 FQGTGA. CDR3 DNA: TGTGCCAGCAGCCGGACAGGGGGAACGGGAGAGACCCAGTACTTC. It codes for CASSRTGGTGETQYF.

Comment on this clone: This sample includes further DNA sequences coding for the same CDR3. DNA for the CDR3: TGCAGCGTCGGTACAGGGGTGAATCAGCCCCAGCATTTT. Translating gives CSVGTGVNQPQHF. The chain couples TRBV29-1 to TRBJ1-5, with TRBD1 matching 7 bases. CDR1 and CDR2 from the germline V gene are SQVTM and ANQGSEA. The CDR3 has 13 residues. V gave up 6 bases and J gave up 4 bases; unmatched junction bases: 6.

DNA for the CDR3: TGTGCCAGCAGGCCCAGGGGCAGAGGGTTCAATGAGCAGTTCTTC. It yields the protein CASRPRGRGFNEQFF. The V and J genes are TRBV28 and TRBJ2-1, with TRBD1 as a possible D gene (6 bases). The V end was cut by 6 bases, the J end by 6 bases, with 18 bases between. Germline V gene sequence: CDR1 MDHEN, CDR2 SYDVKM. This CDR3 spans 15 amino acids.

This chain connects TRBV7-3 to TRBJ2-1; TRBD1 matches at 8 bases. Per the germline V gene, CDR1 is SGHTA and CDR2 is FQGTGA. The junction had 8 bases not matched to a gene; V was cut back by 5 bases and J by 8 bases. The CDR3 has 14 amino acids. CDR3 residues: CASSPTGGHDEQFF. The CDR3 nucleotides are TGTGCCAGCAGCCCAACAGGGGGTCACGATGAGCAGTTCTTC.

The gene calls are TRBV19 and TRBJ1-2, with D unclear. CDR1 and CDR2 (germline): LNHDA, SQIVND (reference sequence). Trimming took off 0 bases at V and 3 bases at J, with 5 bases between the two ends. The CDR3 runs to 13 residues. The CDR3 loop reads CASSIDTDYGYTF. The CDR3 nucleotides are TGTGCCAGTAGTATAGACACGGACTATGGCTACACCTTC.

CDR3 region: CASSSKVEETKNIQYF. The CDR3 DNA is TGTGCCAGCAGCTCGAAGGTGGAGGAGACCAAAAACATTCAGTACTTC. The rearrangement uses TRBV21-1 and TRBJ2-4; TRBD2 is the table's D call and was not checked against the DNA. TRBV21-1 is listed as a pseudogene. The CDR3 contains 16 residues.

The chain is built from TRBV7-9 and TRBJ2-3; 9 bases are shared with TRBD1. Looked up from germline, CDR1 is SEHNR and CDR2 is FQNEAQ (reference sequence). The CDR3 consists of 15 residues. V trimming: 4 bases; J trimming: 3 bases; junction bases outside the gene matches: 5. CDR3 coding DNA: TGTGCCAGCAGCTGGACAGGGGAAAATACAGATACGCAGTATTTT. This sequence encodes CASSWTGENTDTQYF.

This rearrangement joins TRBV7-8 to TRBJ1-2, with a possible D match to TRBD1 (6 bases). Trimming took 5 bases from V and 2 from J, leaving 9 bases between them. Looked up from germline, CDR1 is SGHVS and CDR2 is FQNEAQ. CDR3 size: 13 residues. In nucleotides, the CDR3 is TGTGCCAGCAGCGAACAGGGAAACTATGGCTACACCTTC. Translating gives CASSEQGNYGYTF.

The chain links TRBV27 to TRBJ2-3, with 9 positions matching TRBD2. There are 16 residues in the CDR3. V gave up 4 bases and J gave up 2 bases; unmatched junction bases: 7. Germline V gene sequence: CDR1 MNHEY, CDR2 SMNVEV (reference sequence). The CDR3 sequence is CASSSDSGSHTDTQYF. In DNA, the CDR3 is TGTGCCAGCAGTTCGGATAGCGGGAGCCACACAGATACGCAGTATTTT.

The V and J genes are TRBV6-2 or TRBV6-3 and TRBJ2-7; 12 bases are a match to TRBD2. CDR1 is MNHEY, CDR2 SVGEGT, per germline. This CDR3 has 16 amino acids. V lost 2 bases to trimming and J lost 1 base; unmatched junction nucleotides: 3. The CDR3 here is CASSYALAGGSYEQYV. The DNA for the CDR3 is TGTGCCAGCAGTTACGCCCTAGCGGGAGGGTCCTACGAGCAGTACGTC.

The rearrangement joins TRBV5-4 to TRBJ1-1; D remains unclear. Germline CDR1 reads SGHNT; CDR2 reads YYREEE (reference sequence). The germline V and J ends were trimmed by 0 bases and 1 base, with 10 bases remaining between them. The CDR3 has 15 residues. CDR3 DNA sequence: TGTGCCAGCAGCTTGGTGTTTTCAGGGAACACTGAAGCTTTCTTT. Translation gives CASSLVFSGNTEAFF.

The chain combines TRBV7-9 with TRBJ1-5, with a possible D match to TRBD1 (5 bases). Trimming took 4 bases from V and 4 from J, leaving 8 bases between them. From germline, CDR1 is SEHNR and CDR2 FQNEAQ (reference sequence). This CDR3 has 13 amino acids. For the CDR3, the DNA is TGTGCCAGCAGCTCGCAGGGAAATCAGCCCCAGCATTTT. Its protein product is CASSSQGNQPQHF.

This chain joins TRBV11-2 and TRBJ2-1, with D possibly TRBD2 on 5 matching bases. V lost 3 bases, J lost 3 bases, and 9 bases lay in between. Germline CDR1 reads SGHAT; CDR2 reads FQNNGV. This CDR3 region has 14 residues. The CDR3 spells CASSLRADYNEQFF. In nucleotides, the CDR3 is TGTGCCAGCAGCTTGAGAGCGGACTACAATGAGCAGTTCTTC.

The rearrangement joins TRBV9 to TRBJ1-2, with 8 nucleotides matching TRBD1. CDR3 length equals 14 residues. Germline CDR1 SGDLS, CDR2 YYNGEE. V shed 0 bases and J 4 bases; nucleotides not matched to a gene: 2. This CDR3 reads CASSVVGQAYGYTF. DNA for the CDR3: TGTGCCAGCAGCGTAGTGGGACAGGCCTATGGCTACACCTTC.

V gene TRBV7-3 combines with J gene TRBJ1-2; possible D gene TRBD1, 6 bases. Germline CDR1 SGHTA, CDR2 FQGTGA. CDR3 length: 16 amino acids. V gave up 2 bases and J gave up 13 bases, with 26 bases separating them. The CDR3 DNA sequence: TGTGCCAGCAGCTTATCCCCAACAGGGCTTGCAAGTTCCCTCACCTTC. It specifies CASSLSPTGLASSLTF.

This clone appeared once. V gene TRBV18 combines with J gene TRBJ2-3; TRBD2 aligns across 10 bases. The J segment lost 2 bases and the V segment lost 3 bases, leaving 5 bases of the junction unmatched. The CDR3 covers 16 residues. Germline V gives CDR1 KGHSH, CDR2 LQKENI. CDR3 bases: TGTGCCAGCTCACCTCCCCTAGCGGGAGACACAGATACGCAGTATTTT. The encoded protein is CASSPPLAGDTDTQYF.

The gene calls are TRBV20-1 and TRBJ1-1; TRBD1 might be the D (5 bases). V was trimmed by 3 bases and J by 11 bases, leaving 13 bases between them. CDR3 length: 11 amino acids. In germline, CDR1 is DFQATT, CDR2 SNEGSKA (reference sequence). The CDR3 sequence is CSASGGVGAFF. The DNA for the CDR3 is TGCAGTGCTAGCGGAGGGGTAGGGGCTTTCTTT.

The chain couples TRBV28 to TRBJ1-2, with 7 bases lining up with TRBD1. The CDR3 consists of 14 residues. Germline CDR1 is MDHEN and CDR2 is SYDVKM. Trimming cost V 2 bases and J 3 bases; bases outside gene matches: 3. Here the CDR3 DNA reads TGTGCCAGCAGTTTAAACAGGGGTCACTATGGCTACACCTTC. Encoded protein: CASSLNRGHYGYTF.

This chain joins TRBV29-1 and TRBJ1-1; 10 nucleotides match TRBD1. The CDR3 is 14 amino acids. Germline V lookup: CDR1 SQVTM, CDR2 ANQGSEA. V was pared by 6 bases and J by 3 bases, with 7 bases of the junction left unmatched. Here the CDR3 reads CSVLAGTGDTEAFF. CDR3 nucleotides: TGCAGCGTGCTAGCCGGGACAGGGGACACTGAAGCTTTCTTT.

The genes are TRBV5-1 and TRBJ2-5; the match to TRBD1 covers 8 bases. With 1 base clipped from V and 5 bases from J, the junction kept 4 bases outside the gene matches. CDR3 length equals 14 residues. CDR1 and CDR2 (germline): SGHRS, YFSETQ. For the CDR3, the DNA is TGCGCCAGCAGCTTGTTGGGACAGGTGGAGACCCAGTACTTC. Translated: CASSLLGQVETQYF.